This T cell receptor (beta chain) comes out of a study of T cell repertoires in cytomegalovirus infection. As for the study in general: Through public TCR beta signatures, both CMV infection and matching HLA type were indicated.

Study observations and caveats: Dominant in the ex vivo response were TCR beta clonotypes restricted by HLA-C and specific for CMV.

One entry per CDR3 protein, called by TCRdb with MiXCR from the reads. Among 490,000 or so distinct CDR3 sequences listed, roughly 12% were seen once. CDR3 size: 15 residues. The germline CDR1 and CDR2 sequences are LNHDA and SQIVND (reference sequence). The germline V and J ends were trimmed by 7 bases and 3 bases, with 15 bases remaining between them. This clonotype was seen a few times. Its antigen is as yet unknown. The receptor comes from a human donor in good health (CMV status not recorded). Some clones in this sample may be carry-over from other donors' samples. The specimen sequenced was PBMCs. This sequence joins TRBV19 and TRBJ2-2; either TRBD1 or TRBD2 may fit D (5 bases each). The CDR3 reads CASTQEVQYTGELFF. The CDR3 coding sequence is TGTGCCAGTACACAGGAGGTGCAGTACACCGGGGAGCTGTTTTTT.